A single sample gave rise to the 21 T cell receptor beta chains below, sequenced in a study of CD8 T cells in ankylosing spondylitis. Overall study results and limits: There was a TCR beta motif, made of roughly eight highly homologous variants, that appeared characteristic of ankylosing spondylitis blood.

TCRdb re-called the 5' RACE reads with MiXCR, one entry per CDR3 protein. The data show just under 550,000 distinct CDR3 sequences, approximately 11% seen once. Antigens for these TCRs are unknown. The material sequenced was blood, either unsorted or a sorted T cell fraction (not recorded which). The receptors here all came from a male donor with ankylosing spondylitis.

This clonotype was recorded many times. The chain combines TRBV5-1 with TRBJ1-2; 9 nucleotides match TRBD1. CDR1 and CDR2 from the germline V gene are SGHRS and YFSETQ. This CDR3 region has 14 residues. The V gene end was trimmed by 5 bases and the J gene end by 5 bases; junction bases not matched to a gene: 7. The CDR3 loop is CASSRTGESYGYTF. The CDR3 nucleotides are TGCGCCAGCAGTCGGACAGGGGAGTCATATGGCTACACCTTC. The variable domain in full, completed from reference TRBV5-1 and TRBJ1-2, reads KAGVTQTPRYLIKTRGQQVTLSCSPISGHRSVSWYQQTPGQGLQFLFEYFSETQRNKGNFPGRFSGRQFSNSRSEMNVSTLELGDSALYLCASSRTGESYGYTFGSGTRLTVV.

V gene TRBV20-1 combines with J gene TRBJ1-1; the D is unclear. In germline, CDR1 is DFQATT, CDR2 SNEGSKA (reference sequence). The CDR3 sequence is 14 residues long. The V end lost 5 bases, the J end lost 4 bases, and 17 bases lay between the germline ends. The CDR3 DNA reads TGCAGTGCTGGTGACTATCCGGCGCTCACTGAAGCTTTCTTT. Translated, it gives CSAGDYPALTEAFF.

This clonotype has more than one count but fewer than ten. The CDR3 nucleotides read TGTGCCAGCAGCTTACGGGGTTGGGCACAGTCCCTAGAGACCCAGTACTTC. The encoded protein is CASSLRGWAQSLETQYF. The rearrangement uses TRBV7-9 and TRBJ2-5, with D perhaps TRBD2 (5 bases). V shed 2 bases and J shed 4 bases, with 20 bases lying between them. The germline V gene encodes CDR1 SEHNR and CDR2 FQNEAQ (reference sequence). This CDR3 region has 17 residues.

This clonotype has just one count. The V gene is TRBV2, the J gene TRBJ2-5; possibly TRBD2 for D (7 bases). CDR1 is SNHLY, CDR2 FYNNEI, per germline. This CDR3 contains 14 residues. Trimming took 3 bases from V and 9 from J, leaving 17 bases between them. The CDR3, as DNA: TGTGCCAGCAGTGAGACTCGGGGGGCGACGGCCCAGTACTTC. It translates to CASSETRGATAQYF.

The chain is built from TRBV5-1 and TRBJ2-1; maybe TRBD2 (6 bases). The CDR3 runs to 13 residues. The germline V gene has CDR1 SGHRS and CDR2 YFSETQ. V shed 4 bases and J shed 7 bases, with 12 bases lying between them. CDR3 bases: TGCGCCAGCAGCACCGGGGGTAGGAATGAGCAGTTCTTC. As protein: CASSTGGRNEQFF.

This clonotype was counted a few times. The genes are TRBV21-1 and TRBJ2-3; the D call of TRBD1 is as the table states it, not checked on the DNA. TRBV21-1 is a pseudogene locus. The CDR3 length is 16 residues. The CDR3, as DNA: TGTGCCAGCAGCATACGGACAGTATCTAGCACAGATACGCAGTATTTT. It encodes CASSIRTVSSTDTQYF.

The chain uses TRBV7-8 and TRBJ2-1; a weak D match, TRBD2 (5 bases). Germline loops: CDR1 SGHVS, CDR2 FQNEAQ. With 2 bases removed from V and 8 bases from J, the gap between germline ends came to 16 bases. This CDR3 has 15 residues. Here the CDR3 reads CASSLFRTVDYEQFF. The CDR3 nucleotides read TGTGCCAGCAGCTTATTTAGGACCGTGGACTATGAGCAGTTCTTC.

This clonotype was found a few times. This chain connects TRBV5-6 to TRBJ1-5, with 7 bases that match TRBD1. J was trimmed by 7 bases and V by 4 bases; bases with no gene match: 8. The germline CDR1 and CDR2 sequences are SGHDT and YYEEEE. This CDR3 is built from 14 residues. The CDR3 nucleotides read TGTGCCAGCAGCCGAACACAGGGGTTCCAGCCCCAGCATTTT. Encoded protein: CASSRTQGFQPQHF. Complete variable domain (other parts from reference TRBV5-6 and TRBJ1-5): DAGVTQSPTHLIKTRGQQVTLRCSPKSGHDTVSWYQQALGQGPQFIFQYYEEEERQRGNFPDRFSGHQFPNYSSELNVNALLLGDSALYLCASSRTQGFQPQHFGDGTRLSIL.

This sequence joins TRBV19 and TRBJ1-2; no clear D. CDR1 and CDR2 (germline): LNHDA, SQIVND (reference sequence). The V end was cut by 8 bases, the J end by 5 bases, with 18 bases between. The CDR3 has 14 amino acids. The CDR3: CASSPHGPRYGYTF. CDR3 bases: TGTGCCAGTTCCCCACACGGACCTCGGTATGGCTACACCTTC.

This clonotype was observed a handful of times. This chain uses TRBV15 with TRBJ1-1; D uncertain. Germline lookup yields CDR1 LNHNV and CDR2 YYDKDF (reference sequence). Trimming removed 0 bases from V and 7 bases from J, with 12 bases in between. This CDR3 contains 14 residues. The CDR3 is CATSRDVGFDEAFF. CDR3 in DNA: TGTGCCACCAGCAGAGATGTAGGTTTCGATGAAGCTTTCTTT. Combining the CDR3 with reference TRBV15 and TRBJ1-1 gives the whole variable domain DAMVIQNPRYQVTQFGKPVTLSCSQTLNHNVMYWYQQKSSQAPKLLFHYYDKDFNNEADTPDNFQSRRPNTSFCFLDIRSPGLGDTAMYLCATSRDVGFDEAFFGQGTRLTVV.

This clonotype was detected many times. The chain links TRBV24-1 to TRBJ2-2, with a tentative D call TRBD1 (6 bases). CDR1 and CDR2 (germline): KGHDR, SFDVKD. The CDR3 runs to 16 residues. Trimming took off 0 bases at V and 5 bases at J, with 12 bases between the two ends. This chain's CDR3 is CATSDLLGASTGELFF. The DNA of the CDR3 is TGTGCCACCAGTGATTTGCTGGGGGCGTCAACCGGGGAGCTGTTTTTT.

A few counts support this clonotype. V gene TRBV9 combines with J gene TRBJ2-1; 11 bases are a match to TRBD2. Germline assignment: CDR1 SGDLS and CDR2 YYNGEE. The J segment lost 9 bases and the V segment lost 4 bases, leaving 6 bases of the junction unmatched. CDR3 length equals 14 residues. CDR3 in amino acids: CASSPLAGEVEQFF. The DNA for the CDR3 is TGTGCCAGCAGCCCACTAGCGGGAGAAGTTGAGCAGTTCTTC.

In this sample, this clonotype turned up a few times. The chain carries TRBV7-2 and TRBJ1-1; a possible D gene is TRBD1 (5 bases). The CDR3 has 15 amino acids. V lost 5 bases and J lost 5, with 18 bases in between. The germline gives CDR1 SGHTA, CDR2 FQGNSA. Written as DNA, the CDR3 is TGTGCCAGCAGCCCCCCCCGCGGGGGTCTGACTGAAGCTTTCTTT. As protein: CASSPPRGGLTEAFF.

Many counts were recorded for this clonotype. The J gene is TRBJ2-2, the V gene TRBV11-2; D gene uncertain. Germline loops: CDR1 SGHAT, CDR2 FQNNGV. The CDR3 is 15 amino acids. V gave up 5 bases and J gave up 7 bases, with 17 bases separating them. CDR3 residues: CASSPRSRTGGELFF. The DNA for the CDR3 is TGTGCCAGCAGCCCGAGAAGCAGGACGGGCGGGGAGCTGTTTTTT.

In its sample, this clonotype was seen many times. The chain carries TRBV4-2 and TRBJ2-1; possible D gene TRBD2, 5 bases. Germline lookup yields CDR1 LGHNA and CDR2 YNFKEQ. V lost 0 bases to trimming and J lost 2 bases, with 5 bases between them. The CDR3 covers 14 residues. The CDR3 region has the DNA TGTGCCAGCAGCCAAGAGAGGGCCTACAATGAGCAGTTCTTC. This codes for CASSQERAYNEQFF.

In this sample, this clonotype turned up many times. This chain uses TRBV4-2 with TRBJ2-1; D is tentatively TRBD1 or TRBD2 (5 bases each). With 5 bases removed from V and 7 bases from J, the gap between germline ends came to 24 bases. The CDR3 spans 17 residues. Germline CDR1 and CDR2: LGHNA and YNFKEQ. CDR3 region: CASSYRTGTGDLNEQFF. CDR3 sequence (DNA): TGTGCCAGCAGCTATCGAACCGGGACCGGAGATTTGAATGAGCAGTTCTTC.

The chain joins TRBV25-1 to TRBJ1-2; no clear D gene. Germline V gene data show CDR1 as MGHDK and CDR2 as SYGVNS. The CDR3 has 15 amino acids. V lost 4 bases and J lost 5, with 17 bases in between. The CDR3 spells CASSALSGGVYGYTF. The CDR3 coding sequence is TGTGCCAGCAGTGCCCTTAGCGGAGGCGTATATGGCTACACCTTC.

This clonotype appeared a few times. The chain recombines TRBV7-9 with TRBJ1-5; D not resolved. Germline loops: CDR1 SEHNR, CDR2 FQNEAQ (reference sequence). Trimming removed 6 bases at V and 4 bases at J, with 13 bases between. The CDR3 extends over 14 amino acids. CDR3: CASSGGGLNQPQHF. In nucleotides, the CDR3 is TGTGCCAGCAGTGGTGGAGGGCTAAATCAGCCCCAGCATTTT.

This clonotype was seen repeatedly, ten times or more. This chain links TRBV25-1 with TRBJ2-3, with D possibly being TRBD2 (5 bases). CDR1 is MGHDK and CDR2 is SYGVNS in the germline V gene. CDR3 length: 13 amino acids. V shed 5 bases and J shed 4 bases, with 10 bases lying between them. CDR3 nucleotides: TGTGCCAGCAGTCCCATGAGGGCAGATACGCAGTATTTT. Its protein product is CASSPMRADTQYF.

This chain joins TRBV3-1 and TRBJ2-7, with D maybe TRBD1 (5 bases). CDR3 length: 13 amino acids. CDR1 is LGHDT and CDR2 is YNNKEL in the germline V gene (reference sequence). V dropped 4 bases and J dropped 5 bases, with 12 bases sitting between them. As DNA, the CDR3 is TGTGCCAGCAGCCGAAGGGGCGCTGACGAGCAGTACGTC. Translating gives CASSRRGADEQYV.

This clonotype was found once. The chain carries TRBV4-1 and TRBJ2-7, with D unclear. V was clipped by 1 base and J by 0 bases, with 7 bases between them. The CDR3 runs 14 residues. Germline CDR1 reads MGHRA; CDR2 reads YSYEKL. CDR3 sequence reads: CASSQGASSYEQYF. The CDR3 DNA is TGCGCCAGCAGCCAAGGGGCTAGCTCCTACGAGCAGTACTTC.